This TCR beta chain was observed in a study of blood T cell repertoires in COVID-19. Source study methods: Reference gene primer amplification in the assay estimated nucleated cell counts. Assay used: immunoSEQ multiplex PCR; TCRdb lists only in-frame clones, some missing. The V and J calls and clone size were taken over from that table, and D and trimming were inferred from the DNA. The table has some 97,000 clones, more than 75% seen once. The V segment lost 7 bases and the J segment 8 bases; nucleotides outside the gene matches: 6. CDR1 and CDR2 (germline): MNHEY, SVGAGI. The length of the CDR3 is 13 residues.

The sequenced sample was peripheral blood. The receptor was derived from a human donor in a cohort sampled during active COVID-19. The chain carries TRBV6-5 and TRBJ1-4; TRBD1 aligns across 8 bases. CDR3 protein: CASKKQGVEKLFF. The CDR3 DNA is TGTGCCAGCAAGAAACAGGGGGTGGAAAAACTGTTTTTT.